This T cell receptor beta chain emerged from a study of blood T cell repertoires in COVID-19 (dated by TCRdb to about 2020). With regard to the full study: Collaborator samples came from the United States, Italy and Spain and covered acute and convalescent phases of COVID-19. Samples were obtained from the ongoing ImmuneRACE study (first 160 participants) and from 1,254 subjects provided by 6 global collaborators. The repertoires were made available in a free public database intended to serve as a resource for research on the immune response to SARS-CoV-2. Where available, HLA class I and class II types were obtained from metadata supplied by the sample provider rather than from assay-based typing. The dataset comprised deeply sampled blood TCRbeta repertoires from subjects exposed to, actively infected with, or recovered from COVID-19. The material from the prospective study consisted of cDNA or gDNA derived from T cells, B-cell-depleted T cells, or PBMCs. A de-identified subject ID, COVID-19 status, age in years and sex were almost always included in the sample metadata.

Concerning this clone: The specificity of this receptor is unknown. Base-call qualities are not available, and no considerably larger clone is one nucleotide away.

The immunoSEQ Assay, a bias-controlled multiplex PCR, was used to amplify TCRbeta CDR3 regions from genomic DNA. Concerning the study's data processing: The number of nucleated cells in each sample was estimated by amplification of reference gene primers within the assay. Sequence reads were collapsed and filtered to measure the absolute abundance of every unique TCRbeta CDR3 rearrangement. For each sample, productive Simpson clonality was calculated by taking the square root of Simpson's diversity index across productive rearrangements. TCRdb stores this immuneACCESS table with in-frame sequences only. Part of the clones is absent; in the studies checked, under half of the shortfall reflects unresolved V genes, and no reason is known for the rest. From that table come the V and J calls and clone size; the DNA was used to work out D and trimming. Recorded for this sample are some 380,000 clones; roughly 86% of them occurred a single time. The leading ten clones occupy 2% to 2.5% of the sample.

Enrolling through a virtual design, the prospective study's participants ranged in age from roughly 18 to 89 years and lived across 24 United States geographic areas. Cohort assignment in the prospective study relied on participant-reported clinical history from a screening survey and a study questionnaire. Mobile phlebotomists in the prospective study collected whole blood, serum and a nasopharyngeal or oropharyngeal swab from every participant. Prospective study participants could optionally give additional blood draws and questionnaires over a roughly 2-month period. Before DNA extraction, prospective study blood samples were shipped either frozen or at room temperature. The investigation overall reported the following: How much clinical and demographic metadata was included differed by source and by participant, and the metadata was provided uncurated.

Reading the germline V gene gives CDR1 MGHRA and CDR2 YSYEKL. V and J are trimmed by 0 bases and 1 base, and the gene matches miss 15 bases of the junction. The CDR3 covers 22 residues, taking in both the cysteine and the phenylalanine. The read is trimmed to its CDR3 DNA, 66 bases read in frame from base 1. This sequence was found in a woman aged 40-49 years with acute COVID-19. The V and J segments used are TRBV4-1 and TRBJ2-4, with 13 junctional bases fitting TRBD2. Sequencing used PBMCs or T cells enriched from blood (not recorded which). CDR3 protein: CASSQDLGRTSGGLSAKNIQYF. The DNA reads TGCGCCAGCAGCCAAGATCTGGGGAGGACTAGCGGGGGACTCAGCGCCAAAAACATTCAGTACTTC.